What follows are 3 T cell receptor beta chains derived from one specimen sequenced in a study of T cell responses to AZD1222 COVID-19 vaccine. The assay was immunoSEQ multiplex PCR, and TCRdb's table has in-frame clones only and misses some. The data contain about 120,000 clones, 80% to 95% of them singletons. This sample comprised peripheral blood, obtained 28 days after the second AZD1222 dose. These receptors were collected from an adult who received the AZD1222 COVID-19 vaccine.

The V and J genes are TRBV7-8 and TRBJ2-3; D remains ambiguous. Trimming shortened V by 1 base and J by 1 base, and 12 bases separated the two germline ends. The CDR3 is made up of 16 amino acids. The germline V gene encodes CDR1 SGHVS and CDR2 FQNEAQ. This CDR3 reads CASSLGPGSRTDTQYF. Here the CDR3 DNA reads TGTGCCAGCAGCTTAGGTCCCGGCAGCCGCACAGATACGCAGTATTTT. The full variable domain, its missing parts supplied by reference TRBV7-8 and TRBJ2-3, is GAGVSQSPRYKVAKRGQDVALRCDPISGHVSLFWYQQALGQGPEFLTYFQNEAQLDKSGLPSDRFFAERPEGSVSTLKIQRTQQEDSAVYLCASSLGPGSRTDTQYFGPGTRLTVL.

The rearrangement uses TRBV3-1 (or the pseudogene TRBV3-2) and TRBJ1-1; D not resolved. Between the trimmed V and J ends, which lost 2 bases and 3 bases, there was a span of 13 bases. The CDR3 is made up of 15 amino acids. CDR1 is LGHDT and CDR2 is YNNKEL in the germline V gene (reference sequence). The CDR3 DNA follows: TGTGCCAGCAGCCAATCCAGGAGCTCCGACACTGAAGCTTTCTTT. Translated, it gives CASSQSRSSDTEAFF.

V gene TRBV7-2 combines with J gene TRBJ2-3; 12 bases agree with TRBD2. CDR1 is SGHTA, CDR2 FQGNSA, per germline. With 5 bases clipped from V and 2 bases from J, the junction kept 5 bases outside the gene matches. The CDR3 runs 16 residues. As DNA, the CDR3 is TGTGCCAGCAGCCCCACTAGCGGGGGGTACACAGATACGCAGTATTTT. Protein product: CASSPTSGGYTDTQYF.